One sample yielded the 26 T cell receptor beta chains listed below, sequenced in a study of early T cells in non-severe SARS-CoV-2 infection. TCRdb used MiXCR to reprocess the 5' RACE reads, holding one entry per CDR3 protein. The sample lists some 88,000 distinct CDR3 sequences; approximately 17% were seen once. This specimen was whole blood, taken at baseline. The source of these receptors is an adult who was a healthcare worker with PCR-confirmed SARS-CoV-2 infection or an uninfected control (not recorded which).

In this sample, this clonotype turned up a few times. V usage is TRBV29-1 and J usage is TRBJ2-1, with D tentatively TRBD1 (6 bases). From germline, CDR1 is SQVTM and CDR2 ANQGSEA. There are 13 residues in the CDR3. V shed 8 bases and J shed 4 bases, with 15 bases lying between them. The CDR3 nucleotides are TGCAGCTTCTTCCGACAGGTTTACAATGAGCAGTTCTTC. As protein: CSFFRQVYNEQFF.

On this clonotype: The junction shows a germline mismatch at one end, possibly a read error. The chain recombines TRBV2 with TRBJ2-3; D perhaps matches TRBD2 (5 bases). The length of the CDR3 is 11 residues. Germline assignment: CDR1 SNHLY and CDR2 FYNNEI. CDR3 residues: CATSSTDPQYF. The CDR3 nucleotides are TGTGCCACCTCTAGCACAGATCCGCAGTATTTT.

The V call is TRBV2, the J call TRBJ2-7; 10 nucleotides match TRBD2. With 7 bases clipped from V and 3 bases from J, the junction kept 12 bases outside the gene matches. The length of the CDR3 is 16 residues. Germline CDR1 SNHLY, CDR2 FYNNEI. The CDR3 loop is CASIRAKLAGDYEQYF. In nucleotides, the CDR3 is TGTGCCAGCATCCGAGCTAAGCTAGCGGGGGACTACGAGCAGTACTTC.

J is TRBJ2-1 and V is TRBV7-9; D may be TRBD2 (5 bases). CDR3 length: 13 residues. Looked up from germline, CDR1 is SEHNR and CDR2 is FQNEAQ (reference sequence). With 5 bases removed from V and 10 bases from J, the gap between germline ends came to 15 bases. CDR3 residues: CASSPRTSREQFF. The DNA of the CDR3 is TGTGCCAGCAGCCCGAGAACTAGTCGGGAGCAGTTCTTC.

This clonotype was seen many times. J is TRBJ1-5 and V is TRBV12-3 or TRBV12-4; D call uncertain. This CDR3 spans 13 amino acids. V lost 7 bases and J lost 9, with 16 bases in between. The CDR3 spells CASKKEAGMPQHF. The CDR3 DNA reads TGTGCCAGCAAGAAGGAGGCCGGCATGCCCCAGCATTTT.

This clonotype came up a few times. V is TRBV6-6 and J is TRBJ2-3; TRBD1 aligns across 7 bases. V lost 6 bases to trimming and J lost 6 bases; unmatched junction nucleotides: 9. The length of the CDR3 is 14 residues. CDR1 MNHNY and CDR2 SVGAGI come from the germline V gene (reference sequence). CDR3 sequence (DNA): TGTGCCAGCAGACTAACAGGGGCCGGGGATACGCAGTATTTT. It encodes CASRLTGAGDTQYF.

Note on this clonotype: The CDR3 end shows no conserved phenylalanine or tryptophan, and so a read error is likely. J is TRBJ1-1 and V is TRBV6-6, with 10 bases identical to TRBD1. V lost 4 bases to trimming and J lost 5 bases; unmatched junction nucleotides: 4. Germline V gene lookup returns CDR1 MNHNY and CDR2 SVGAGI (reference sequence). The CDR3 is 14 amino acids. Here the CDR3 reads CASSWGTGETEAFS. The CDR3 DNA reads TGTGCCAGCAGTTGGGGGACAGGGGAGACTGAAGCTTTCTCT.

The CDR3 region has the DNA TGCAGTGCTAGCTTTGAAGAGAGCTCCTACAATGAGCAGTTCTTC. It yields the protein CSASFEESSYNEQFF. This chain joins TRBV20-1 and TRBJ2-1; no firm D call. This CDR3 comprises 15 residues. The V end was cut by 3 bases, the J end by 0 bases, with 12 bases between. CDR1 and CDR2 (germline): DFQATT, SNEGSKA (reference sequence).

The chain joins TRBV4-1 to TRBJ2-7; tentative D call: TRBD2 (5 bases). The CDR3 spans 14 residues. Per the germline V gene, CDR1 is MGHRA and CDR2 is YSYEKL. V was trimmed by 4 bases and J by 6 bases, leaving 16 bases between them. This chain's CDR3 is CASSPDWTDGEQYF. Written as DNA, the CDR3 is TGCGCCAGCAGCCCGGACTGGACTGACGGCGAGCAGTACTTC.

The chain combines TRBV7-2 with TRBJ1-1; the D gene is possibly TRBD1 (5 bases). Germline V lookup: CDR1 SGHTA, CDR2 FQGNSA. This CDR3 spans 13 amino acids. V shed 3 bases and J shed 8 bases, with 13 bases lying between them. In DNA, the CDR3 is TGTGCCAGCAGCTTCTTGTGGGACGAAGAAGCTTTCTTT. Translated: CASSFLWDEEAFF.

This clonotype was picked up a small number of times. The chain has TRBV27 and TRBJ2-5; the D is unclear. The CDR3 extends over 15 amino acids. Germline CDR1 MNHEY, CDR2 SMNVEV (reference sequence). The V and J ends lost 6 bases and 0 bases respectively, with 14 bases between them. The CDR3 DNA follows: TGTGCCAGCAGACCCGGATTAGCAAACCAAGAGACCCAGTACTTC. Protein: CASRPGLANQETQYF.

This clonotype was seen a handful of times. The chain couples TRBV20-1 to TRBJ2-1, with D uncertain. V was cut by 3 bases and J by 10 bases, with 10 bases left in between. This CDR3 comprises 11 residues. Per the germline V gene, CDR1 is DFQATT and CDR2 is SNEGSKA (reference sequence). Here the CDR3 reads CSARVTKEQFF. CDR3 sequence (DNA): TGCAGTGCTAGGGTTACTAAAGAGCAGTTCTTC.

J is TRBJ2-1 and V is TRBV19, with D unclear. This CDR3 region has 13 residues. Germline assignment: CDR1 LNHDA and CDR2 SQIVND (reference sequence). Trimming removed 7 bases at V and 4 bases at J, with 11 bases between. The chain's CDR3 is CASKGRSYNEQFF. The CDR3 DNA follows: TGTGCCAGTAAAGGGCGGTCTTACAATGAGCAGTTCTTC. The full variable domain, completed using reference TRBV19 and TRBJ2-1, is DGGITQSPKYLFRKEGQNVTLSCEQNLNHDAMYWYRQDPGQGLRLIYYSQIVNDFQKGDIAEGYSVSREKKESFPLTVTSAQKNPTAFYLCASKGRSYNEQFFGPGTRLTVL.

This clonotype was seen ten or more times. This chain connects TRBV20-1 to TRBJ2-5; 9 positions match TRBD2. Per germline, CDR1 DFQATT and CDR2 SNEGSKA (reference sequence). Trimming at V came to 6 bases and at J to 5 bases, leaving 10 bases not matched to a gene. The CDR3 length is 14 residues. The CDR3: CSAPPLAGRETQYF. The DNA of the CDR3 is TGCAGTGCCCCTCCGCTAGCGGGAAGGGAGACCCAGTACTTC.

In its sample, this clonotype was seen many times. The chain is built from TRBV12-3 or TRBV12-4 and TRBJ1-1; D may be TRBD1 (5 bases). This CDR3 is 17 amino acids long. V lost 3 bases to trimming and J lost 1 base, with 18 bases between them. CDR3 residues: CASSFPELVRANTEAFF. CDR3 bases: TGTGCCAGCAGTTTCCCCGAGTTGGTCAGGGCGAACACTGAAGCTTTCTTT.

The chain has TRBV7-8 and TRBJ2-5; tentative D call: TRBD1 (6 bases). Trimming pared 5 bases from V and 2 bases from J, leaving 18 bases between. The length of the CDR3 is 16 residues. Germline V gene lookup returns CDR1 SGHVS and CDR2 FQNEAQ. The CDR3 DNA reads as TGTGCCAGCAGCCCACGGCCCGGACAGCAACAAGAGACCCAGTACTTC. Translating it yields CASSPRPGQQQETQYF.

The J gene is TRBJ1-6, the V gene TRBV12-3 or TRBV12-4, with D possibly being TRBD1 (6 bases). Trimming took off 3 bases at V and 14 bases at J, with 20 bases between the two ends. This CDR3 is 15 amino acids long. This CDR3 reads CASSFYQDRYSTLHF. CDR3 in DNA: TGTGCCAGCAGTTTCTACCAGGACAGATATAGCACCCTCCACTTT.

This clonotype was seen ten or more times. The J gene is TRBJ1-1, the V gene TRBV11-1; no definite D call. Trimming removed 6 bases at V and 4 bases at J, with 15 bases between. Germline CDR1 SGHAT, CDR2 FQDESV (reference sequence). The CDR3 extends over 14 amino acids. Here the CDR3 reads CASRTYGPFTEAFF. The CDR3 DNA is TGTGCCAGCAGGACGTACGGGCCCTTCACTGAAGCTTTCTTT.

This clonotype was recorded many times. The chain combines TRBV12-3 or TRBV12-4 with TRBJ2-7; D remains unclear. Trimming removed 0 bases from V and 1 base from J, with 4 bases in between. The CDR3 length is 13 residues. In DNA, the CDR3 is TGTGCCAGCAGTTTAGCGGGATCCTACGAGCAGTACTTC. Translated, it gives CASSLAGSYEQYF.

This clonotype was found many times. V is TRBV11-1 and J is TRBJ2-3; 9 bases map to TRBD2. The CDR3 is 17 amino acids. Trimming at V came to 3 bases and at J to 2 bases, leaving 9 bases not matched to a gene. CDR1 is SGHAT, CDR2 FQDESV, per germline (reference sequence). CDR3 sequence: CASSFLALAGPTDTQYF. CDR3 sequence (DNA): TGTGCCAGCAGCTTCCTAGCCCTAGCGGGACCCACAGATACGCAGTATTTT. Full variable domain (remainder filled in from reference TRBV11-1 and TRBJ2-3): EAEVAQSPRYKITEKSQAVAFWCDPISGHATLYWYRQILGQGPELLVQFQDESVVDDSQLPKDRFSAERLKGVDSTLKIQPAELGDSAMYLCASSFLALAGPTDTQYFGPGTRLTVL.

The rearrangement joins TRBV5-1 to TRBJ2-7, with D possibly matching TRBD1 (5 bases). There are 11 residues in the CDR3. CDR1 and CDR2 (germline): SGHRS, YFSETQ. V lost 4 bases to trimming and J lost 3 bases, with 5 bases between them. The CDR3 DNA is TGCGCCAGCAGCGGACACTACGAGCAGTACTTC. Its translation is CASSGHYEQYF.

This clonotype was found many times. This chain uses TRBV7-9 with TRBJ2-1, with 10 bases that match TRBD1. This CDR3 comprises 13 residues. CDR1 is SEHNR, CDR2 FQNEAQ, per germline (reference sequence). V lost 11 bases, J lost 10 bases, and 11 bases stayed unmatched. The CDR3 loop reads CACDRGLVWEQFF. The CDR3 DNA follows: TGTGCCTGCGACAGGGGGCTGGTATGGGAGCAGTTCTTC.

About this clonotype itself: At one end, the junction sequence differs from germline, possibly due to a read error. The chain carries TRBV2 and TRBJ2-7; D unclear. This CDR3 contains 15 residues. Germline V CDR1 and CDR2: SNHLY, FYNNEI. CDR3 loop: CASSVDRTVSCEQYF. CDR3 bases: TGTGCCAGCAGTGTTGATCGGACGGTATCCTGCGAGCAGTACTTC.

The chain employs TRBV20-1 and TRBJ2-3; D may be TRBD1 (6 bases). The CDR3 length is 14 residues. Trimming took 6 bases from V and 0 from J, leaving 13 bases between them. The germline V gene has CDR1 DFQATT and CDR2 SNEGSKA (reference sequence). The CDR3 DNA follows: TGCAGTGCAAGAAGGACAGCTAGCACAGATACGCAGTATTTT. Encoded protein: CSARRTASTDTQYF.

This clonotype was observed many times. The rearrangement links TRBV11-2 to TRBJ2-3; D uncertain. Trimming shortened V by 5 bases and J by 6 bases, and 15 bases separated the two germline ends. The CDR3 is made up of 14 amino acids. Germline lookup yields CDR1 SGHAT and CDR2 FQNNGV. The CDR3 here is CASSPPGAYDTQYF. CDR3 bases: TGTGCCAGCAGCCCTCCTGGTGCATACGATACGCAGTATTTT.

This rearrangement joins TRBV12-3 or TRBV12-4 to TRBJ2-1; TRBD2 matches at 8 bases. The length of the CDR3 is 13 residues. The V gene end was trimmed by 2 bases and the J gene end by 6 bases; junction bases not matched to a gene: 0. As DNA, the CDR3 is TGTGCCAGCAGTTTAACTAGCGGCAATGAGCAGTTCTTC. Its translation is CASSLTSGNEQFF.